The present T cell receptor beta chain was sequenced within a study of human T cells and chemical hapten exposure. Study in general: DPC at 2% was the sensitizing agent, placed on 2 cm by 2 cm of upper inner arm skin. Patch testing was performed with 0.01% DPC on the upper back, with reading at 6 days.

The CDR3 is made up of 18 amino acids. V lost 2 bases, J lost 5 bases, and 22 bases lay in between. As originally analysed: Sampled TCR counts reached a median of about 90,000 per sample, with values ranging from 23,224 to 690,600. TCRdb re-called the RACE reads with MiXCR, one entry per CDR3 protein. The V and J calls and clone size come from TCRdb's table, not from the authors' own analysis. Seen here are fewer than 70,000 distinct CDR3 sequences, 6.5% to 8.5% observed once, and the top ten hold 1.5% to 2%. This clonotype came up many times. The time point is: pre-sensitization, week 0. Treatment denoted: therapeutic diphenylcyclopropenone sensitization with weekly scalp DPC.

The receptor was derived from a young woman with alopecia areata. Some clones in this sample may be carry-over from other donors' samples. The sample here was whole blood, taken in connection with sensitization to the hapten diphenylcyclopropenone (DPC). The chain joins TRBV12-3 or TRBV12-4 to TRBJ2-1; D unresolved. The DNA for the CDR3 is TGTGCCAGCAGTTTAAATTTGGGATACTCGCGCCTAGACAATGAGCAGTTCTTC. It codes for CASSLNLGYSRLDNEQFF.